The clone carrying this T cell receptor (beta chain) was counted a single time. The record originates from a study of control samples from healthy donors and cancer patients. This CDR3 region has 11 residues. V lost 8 bases and J 11 bases, leaving 14 bases between the germline ends. Assay used: immunoSEQ multiplex PCR; TCRdb lists only in-frame clones, some missing. Of approximately 94,000 clones in the sample, roughly nine tenths were seen once. The specimen sequenced was blood. This receptor was taken from a woman between 50 and 59 years old in good health. The chain has TRBV12-3 or TRBV12-4 and TRBJ2-3; a possible D gene is TRBD2 (7 bases). For the CDR3, the DNA is TGTGCCAGCTGCCCGGGGGGCCAGCAGTATTTT. Protein sequence: CASCPGGQQYF.